The 4 T cell receptor beta chains below come from one sample, sequenced in a study of blood T cell repertoires in COVID-19. Using immunoSEQ multiplex PCR, the repertoire was profiled, and TCRdb retains in-frame clones only, with some absent. The data hold 150,000 to 200,000 clones, with 76% observed a single time. Sequenced material: PBMCs or T cells enriched from blood (not recorded which). These receptors originate from a woman aged 45-60 years with acute COVID-19.

V usage is TRBV27 and J usage is TRBJ1-2, with 8 bases that match TRBD1. The CDR3 totals 14 residues. Germline lookup yields CDR1 MNHEY and CDR2 SMNVEV (reference sequence). J lost 1 base, V lost 6 bases, and 4 bases had no gene match. CDR3 nucleotides: TGTGCCAGCAGAGGACAGGGAAATAACTATGGCTACACCTTC. This codes for CASRGQGNNYGYTF.

The CDR3 sequence is CASSQSGAGANVLTF. The CDR3, as DNA: TGTGCCAGCAGCCAATCCGGGGCTGGGGCCAACGTCCTGACTTTC. The chain carries TRBV3-1 (or the pseudogene TRBV3-2) and TRBJ2-6; perhaps TRBD2 as D (5 bases). The CDR3 runs to 15 residues. Germline CDR1 and CDR2: LGHDT and YNNKEL (reference sequence). Trimming took off 2 bases at V and 2 bases at J, with 7 bases between the two ends.

V is TRBV10-1 and J is TRBJ2-2; weak D call: TRBD1 (6 bases). The CDR3 runs to 15 residues. The germline V and J ends were trimmed by 4 bases and 2 bases, with 11 bases remaining between them. The germline gives CDR1 WNHNN, CDR2 SYGVQD (reference sequence). Here the CDR3 DNA reads TGCGCCAGCAGTGGCGGACAGAAAAACACCGGGGAGCTGTTTTTT. It codes for CASSGGQKNTGELFF.

The chain links TRBV5-3 to TRBJ1-2, with 7 bases aligning to TRBD1. TRBV5-3 is identified as an open reading frame with a role that is uncertain. This CDR3 spans 15 amino acids. J was trimmed by 4 bases and V by 4 bases; bases with no gene match: 10. The CDR3 is CARSRDSTSFYGYTF. In nucleotides, the CDR3 is TGTGCCAGAAGCCGGGACAGTACCTCATTCTATGGCTACACCTTC.